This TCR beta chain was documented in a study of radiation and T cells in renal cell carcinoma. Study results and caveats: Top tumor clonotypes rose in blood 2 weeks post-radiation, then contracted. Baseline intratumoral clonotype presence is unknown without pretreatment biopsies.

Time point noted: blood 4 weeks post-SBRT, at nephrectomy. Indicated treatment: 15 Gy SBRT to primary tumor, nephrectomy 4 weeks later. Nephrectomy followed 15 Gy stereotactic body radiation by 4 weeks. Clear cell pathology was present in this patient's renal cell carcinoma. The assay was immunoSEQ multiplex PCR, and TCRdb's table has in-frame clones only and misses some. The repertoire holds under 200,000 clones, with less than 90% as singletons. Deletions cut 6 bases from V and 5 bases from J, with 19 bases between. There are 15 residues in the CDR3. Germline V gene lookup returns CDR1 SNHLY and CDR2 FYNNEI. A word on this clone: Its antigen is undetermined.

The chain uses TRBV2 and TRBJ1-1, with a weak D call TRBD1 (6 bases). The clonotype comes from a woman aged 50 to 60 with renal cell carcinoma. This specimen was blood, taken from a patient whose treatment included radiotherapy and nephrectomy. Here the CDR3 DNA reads TGTGCCAGCAGGGAGGAACAGGGAAGGGCAACTGAAGCTTTCTTT. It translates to CASREEQGRATEAFF.